The subject of this entry is one T cell receptor beta chain. A much more abundant neighbour one base away suggests this may be a read error. This sample is drawn from a study of metastatic and nonmetastatic thyroid tumors. Original data processing: Differences in CDR3 between clinicopathological groups were drawn on to build a classifier intended to discriminate distant-metastatic papillary thyroid cancer patients. TCRdb re-analyzed the PCR reads using MiXCR. V and J calls and clone size were set by TCRdb, not the authors. The table lists tens of thousands of clones, under 15% of them singletons. All patients reached thyroid surgery having received no treatment beforehand. Germline trimming cut 4 bases from V and 4 bases from J; bases unmatched to any gene: 8. Germline CDR1 reads SNHLY; CDR2 reads FYNNEI. There are 15 residues in the CDR3.

The rearrangement links TRBV2 to TRBJ1-1; 8 bases fit TRBD1. This sequence originates from a female donor with papillary thyroid cancer or a benign thyroid nodule (not recorded which). Some clones in this sample may be carry-over from other donors' samples. The sample taken for sequencing was tumor tissue. As DNA, the CDR3 is TGTGCCAGCAGTGGGGGACAGGTTGTGGGCACTGAAGCTTTCTTT. This translates into CASSGGQVVGTEAFF.